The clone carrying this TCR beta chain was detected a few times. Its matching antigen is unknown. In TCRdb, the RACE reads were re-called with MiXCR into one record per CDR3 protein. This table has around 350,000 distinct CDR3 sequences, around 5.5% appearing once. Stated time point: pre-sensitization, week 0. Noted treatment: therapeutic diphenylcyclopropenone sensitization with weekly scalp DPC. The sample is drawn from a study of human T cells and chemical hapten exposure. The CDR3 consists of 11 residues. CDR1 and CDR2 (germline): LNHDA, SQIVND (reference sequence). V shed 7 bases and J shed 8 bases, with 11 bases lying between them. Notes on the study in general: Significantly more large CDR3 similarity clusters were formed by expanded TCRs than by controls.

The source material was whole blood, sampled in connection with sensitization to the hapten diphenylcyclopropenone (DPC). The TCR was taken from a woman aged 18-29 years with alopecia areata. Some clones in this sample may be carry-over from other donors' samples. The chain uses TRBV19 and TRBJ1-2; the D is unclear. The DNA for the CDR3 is TGTGCCAGTAAGTTTGGTGACGGCTACACCTTC. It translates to CASKFGDGYTF.